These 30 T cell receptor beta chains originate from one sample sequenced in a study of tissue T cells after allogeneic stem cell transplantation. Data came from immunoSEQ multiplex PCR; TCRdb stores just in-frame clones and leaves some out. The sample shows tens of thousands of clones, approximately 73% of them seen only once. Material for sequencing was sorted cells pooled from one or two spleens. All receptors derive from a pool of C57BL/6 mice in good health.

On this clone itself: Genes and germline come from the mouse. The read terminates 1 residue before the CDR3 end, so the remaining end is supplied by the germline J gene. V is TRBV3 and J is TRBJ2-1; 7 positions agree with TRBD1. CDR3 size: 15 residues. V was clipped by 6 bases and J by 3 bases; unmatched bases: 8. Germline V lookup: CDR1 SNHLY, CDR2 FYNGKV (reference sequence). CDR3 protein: CASSRPGQSYAEQFF. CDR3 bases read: TGTGCCAGCAGTCGTCCGGGACAGTCCTATGCTGAGCAGTTC. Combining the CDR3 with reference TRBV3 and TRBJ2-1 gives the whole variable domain GPKVLQIPSHQIIDMGQMVTLNCDPVSNHLYFYWYKQILGQQMEFLVNFYNGKVMEKSKLFKDQFSVERPDGSYFTLKIQPTALEDSAVYFCASSRPGQSYAEQFFGPGTRLTVL.

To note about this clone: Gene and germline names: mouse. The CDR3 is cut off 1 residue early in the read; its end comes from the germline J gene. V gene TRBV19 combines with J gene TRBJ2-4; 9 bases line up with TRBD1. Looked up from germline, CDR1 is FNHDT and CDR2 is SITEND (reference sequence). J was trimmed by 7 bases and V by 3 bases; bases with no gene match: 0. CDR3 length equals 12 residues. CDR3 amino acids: CASSRDRDTLYF. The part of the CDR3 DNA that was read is TGTGCCAGCAGTAGGGACAGGGACACCTTGTAC.

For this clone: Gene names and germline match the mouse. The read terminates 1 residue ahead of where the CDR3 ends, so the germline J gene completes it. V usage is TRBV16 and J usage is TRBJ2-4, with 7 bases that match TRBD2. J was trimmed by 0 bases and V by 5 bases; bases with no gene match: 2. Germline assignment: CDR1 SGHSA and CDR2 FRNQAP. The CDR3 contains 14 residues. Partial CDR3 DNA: TGTGCAAGCAGCCCACTGGGGAGTCAAAACACCTTGTAC. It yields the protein CASSPLGSQNTLY. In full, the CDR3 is CASSPLGSQNTLYF. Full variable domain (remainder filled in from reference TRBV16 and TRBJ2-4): NAGVIQTPRHKVTGKGQEATLWCEPISGHSAVFWYRQTIVQGLEFLTYFRNQAPIDDSGMPKERFSAQMPNQSHSTLKIQSTQPQDSAVYLCASSPLGSQNTLYFGAGTRLSVL.

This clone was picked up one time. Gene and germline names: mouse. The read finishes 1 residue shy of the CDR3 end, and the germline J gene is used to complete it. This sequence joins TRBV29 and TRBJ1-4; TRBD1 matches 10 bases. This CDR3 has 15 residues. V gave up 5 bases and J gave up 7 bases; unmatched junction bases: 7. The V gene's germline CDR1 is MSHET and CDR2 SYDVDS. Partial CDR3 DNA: TGTGCTAGCAGTCGCCGGGACAGGGGCCCCGAAAGATTATTT. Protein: CASSRRDRGPERLF. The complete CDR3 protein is CASSRRDRGPERLFF.

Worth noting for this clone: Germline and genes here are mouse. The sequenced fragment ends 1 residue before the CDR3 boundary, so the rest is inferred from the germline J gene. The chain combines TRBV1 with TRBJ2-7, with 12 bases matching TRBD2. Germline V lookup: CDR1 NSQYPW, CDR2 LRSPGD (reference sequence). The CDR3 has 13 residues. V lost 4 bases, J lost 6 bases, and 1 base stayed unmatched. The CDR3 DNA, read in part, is TGCACCTGCAGTGTGACTGGGGGGGCTGAACAGTAC. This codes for CTCSVTGGAEQY. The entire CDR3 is CTCSVTGGAEQYF.

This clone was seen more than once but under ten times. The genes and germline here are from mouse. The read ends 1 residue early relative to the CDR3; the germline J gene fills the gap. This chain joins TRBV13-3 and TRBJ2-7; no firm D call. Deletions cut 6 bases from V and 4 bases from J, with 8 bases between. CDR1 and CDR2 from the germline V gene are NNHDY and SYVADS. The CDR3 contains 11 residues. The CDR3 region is CASKGTYEQYF. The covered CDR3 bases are TGTGCCAGCAAGGGCACTTATGAACAGTAC.

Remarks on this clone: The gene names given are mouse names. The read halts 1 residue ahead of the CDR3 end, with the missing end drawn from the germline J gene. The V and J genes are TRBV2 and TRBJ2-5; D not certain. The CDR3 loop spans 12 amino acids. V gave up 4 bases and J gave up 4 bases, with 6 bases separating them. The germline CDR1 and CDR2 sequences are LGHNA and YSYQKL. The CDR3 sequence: CASSPPEDTQYF. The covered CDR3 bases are TGTGCCAGCAGCCCGCCAGAAGACACCCAGTAC.

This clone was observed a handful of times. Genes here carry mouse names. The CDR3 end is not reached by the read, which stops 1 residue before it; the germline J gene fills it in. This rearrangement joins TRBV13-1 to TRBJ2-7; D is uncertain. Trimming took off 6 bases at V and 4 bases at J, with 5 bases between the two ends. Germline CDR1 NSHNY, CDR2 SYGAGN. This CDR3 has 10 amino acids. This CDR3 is CASKGYEQYF. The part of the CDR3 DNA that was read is TGTGCCAGCAAGGGATATGAACAGTAC.

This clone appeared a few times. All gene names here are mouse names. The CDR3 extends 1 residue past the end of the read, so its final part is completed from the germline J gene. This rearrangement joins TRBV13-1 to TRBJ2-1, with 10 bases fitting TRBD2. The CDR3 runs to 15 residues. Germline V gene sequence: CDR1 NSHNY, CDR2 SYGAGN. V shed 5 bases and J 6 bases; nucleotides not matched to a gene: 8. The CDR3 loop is CASSPDWGALAEQFF. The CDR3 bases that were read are TGTGCCAGCAGCCCCGACTGGGGGGCGCTTGCTGAGCAGTTC.

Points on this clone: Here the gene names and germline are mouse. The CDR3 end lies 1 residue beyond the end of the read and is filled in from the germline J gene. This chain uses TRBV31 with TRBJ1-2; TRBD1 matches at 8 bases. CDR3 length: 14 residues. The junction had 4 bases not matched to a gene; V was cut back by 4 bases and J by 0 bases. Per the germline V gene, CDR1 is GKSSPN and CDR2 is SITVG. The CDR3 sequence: CAWIHRGANSDYTF. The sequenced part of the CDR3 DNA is TGTGCCTGGATCCACAGGGGGGCAAACTCCGACTACACC.

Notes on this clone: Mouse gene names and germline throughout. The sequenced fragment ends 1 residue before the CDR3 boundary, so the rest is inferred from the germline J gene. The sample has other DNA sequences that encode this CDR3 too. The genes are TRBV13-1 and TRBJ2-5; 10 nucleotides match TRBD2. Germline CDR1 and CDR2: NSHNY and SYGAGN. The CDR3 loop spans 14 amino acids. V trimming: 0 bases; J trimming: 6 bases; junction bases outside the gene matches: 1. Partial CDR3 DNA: TGTGCCAGCAGTGATGCTGGGGGGGCCGACACCCAGTAC. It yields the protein CASSDAGGADTQY. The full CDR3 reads CASSDAGGADTQYF.

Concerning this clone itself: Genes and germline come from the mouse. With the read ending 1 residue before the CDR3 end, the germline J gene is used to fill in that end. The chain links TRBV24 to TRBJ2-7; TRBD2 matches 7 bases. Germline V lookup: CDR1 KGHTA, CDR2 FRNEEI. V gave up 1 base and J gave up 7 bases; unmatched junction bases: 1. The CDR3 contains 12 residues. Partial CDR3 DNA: TGTGCCAGCAGTCTGTGGGGGGGAGAACAGTAC. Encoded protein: CASSLWGGEQY. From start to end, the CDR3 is CASSLWGGEQYF.

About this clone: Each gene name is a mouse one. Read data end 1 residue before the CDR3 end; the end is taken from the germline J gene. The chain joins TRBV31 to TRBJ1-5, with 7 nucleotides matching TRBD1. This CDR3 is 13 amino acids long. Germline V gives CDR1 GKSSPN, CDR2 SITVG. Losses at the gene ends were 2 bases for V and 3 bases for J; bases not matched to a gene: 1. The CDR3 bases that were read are TGTGCCTGGAGTGCAGGGGGCAACCAGGCTCCGCTT. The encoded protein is CAWSAGGNQAPL. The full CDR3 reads CAWSAGGNQAPLF.

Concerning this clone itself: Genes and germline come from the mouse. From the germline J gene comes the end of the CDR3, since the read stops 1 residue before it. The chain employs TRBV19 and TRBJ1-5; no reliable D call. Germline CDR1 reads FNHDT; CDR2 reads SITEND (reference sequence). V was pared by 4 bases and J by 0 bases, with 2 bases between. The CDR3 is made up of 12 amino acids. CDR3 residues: CASSHNNQAPLF. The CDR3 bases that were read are TGTGCCAGCAGTCATAACAACCAGGCTCCGCTT.

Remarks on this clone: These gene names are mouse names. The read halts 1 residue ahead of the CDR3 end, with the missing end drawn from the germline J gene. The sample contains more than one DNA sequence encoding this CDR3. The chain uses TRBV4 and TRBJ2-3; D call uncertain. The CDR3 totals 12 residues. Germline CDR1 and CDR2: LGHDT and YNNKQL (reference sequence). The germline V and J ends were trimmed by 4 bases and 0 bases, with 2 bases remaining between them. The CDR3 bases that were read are TGTGCCAGCAGCTTCAGTGCAGAAACGCTGTAT. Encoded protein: CASSFSAETLY. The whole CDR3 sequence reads CASSFSAETLYF.

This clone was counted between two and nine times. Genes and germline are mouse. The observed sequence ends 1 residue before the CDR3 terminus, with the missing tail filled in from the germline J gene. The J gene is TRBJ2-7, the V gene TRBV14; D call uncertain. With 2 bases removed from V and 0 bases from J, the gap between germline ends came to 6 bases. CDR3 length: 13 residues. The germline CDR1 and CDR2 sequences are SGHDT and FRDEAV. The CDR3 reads CASSFRSSYEQYF. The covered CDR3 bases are TGTGCCAGCAGTTTTAGAAGCTCCTATGAACAGTAC.

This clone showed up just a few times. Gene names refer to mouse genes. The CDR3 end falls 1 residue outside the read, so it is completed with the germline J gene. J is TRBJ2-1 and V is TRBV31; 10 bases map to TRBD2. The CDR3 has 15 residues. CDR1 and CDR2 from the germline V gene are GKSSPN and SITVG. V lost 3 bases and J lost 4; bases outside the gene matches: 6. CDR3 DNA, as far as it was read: TGTGCCTGGAGGATCTGGGGGGGCGAGTATGCTGAGCAGTTC. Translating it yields CAWRIWGGEYAEQF. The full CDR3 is CAWRIWGGEYAEQFF.

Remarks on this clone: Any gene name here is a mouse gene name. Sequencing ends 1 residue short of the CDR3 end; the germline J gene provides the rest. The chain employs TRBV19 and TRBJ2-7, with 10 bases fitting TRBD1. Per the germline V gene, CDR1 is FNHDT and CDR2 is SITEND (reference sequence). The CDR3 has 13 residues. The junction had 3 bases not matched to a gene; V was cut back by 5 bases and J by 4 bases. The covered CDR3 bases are TGTGCCAGCAGGACAGGGGGCATGTATGAACAGTAC. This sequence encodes CASRTGGMYEQY. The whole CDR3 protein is CASRTGGMYEQYF.

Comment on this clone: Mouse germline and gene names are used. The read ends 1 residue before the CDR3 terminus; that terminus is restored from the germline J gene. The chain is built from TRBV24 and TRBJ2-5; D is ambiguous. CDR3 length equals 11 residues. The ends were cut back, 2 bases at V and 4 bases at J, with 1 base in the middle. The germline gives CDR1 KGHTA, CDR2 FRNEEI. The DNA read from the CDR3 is TGTGCCAGCAGTCTGAAAGACACCCAGTAC. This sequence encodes CASSLKDTQY. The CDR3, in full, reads CASSLKDTQYF.

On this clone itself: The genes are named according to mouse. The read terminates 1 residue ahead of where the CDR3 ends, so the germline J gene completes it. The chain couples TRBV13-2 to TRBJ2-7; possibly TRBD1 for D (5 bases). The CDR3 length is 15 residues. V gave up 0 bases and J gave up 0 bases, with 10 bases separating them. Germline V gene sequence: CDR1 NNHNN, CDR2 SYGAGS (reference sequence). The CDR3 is CASGDARGSSYEQYF. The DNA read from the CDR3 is TGTGCCAGCGGTGATGCAAGGGGAAGCTCCTATGAACAGTAC.

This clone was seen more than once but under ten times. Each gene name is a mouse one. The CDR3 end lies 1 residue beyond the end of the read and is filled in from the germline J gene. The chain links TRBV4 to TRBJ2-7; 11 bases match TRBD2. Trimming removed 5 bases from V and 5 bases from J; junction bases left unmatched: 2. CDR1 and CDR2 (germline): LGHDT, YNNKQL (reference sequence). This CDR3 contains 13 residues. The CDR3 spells CASSHWGGDEQYF. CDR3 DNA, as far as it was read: TGTGCCAGCAGCCACTGGGGGGGCGATGAACAGTAC.

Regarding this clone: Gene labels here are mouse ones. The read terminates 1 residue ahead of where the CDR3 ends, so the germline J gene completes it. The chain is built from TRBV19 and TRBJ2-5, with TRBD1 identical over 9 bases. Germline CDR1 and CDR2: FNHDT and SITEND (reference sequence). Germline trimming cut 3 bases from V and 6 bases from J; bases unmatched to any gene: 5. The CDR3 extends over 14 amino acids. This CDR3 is CASSKQGARDTQYF. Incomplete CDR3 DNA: TGTGCCAGCAGTAAACAGGGGGCACGGGACACCCAGTAC.

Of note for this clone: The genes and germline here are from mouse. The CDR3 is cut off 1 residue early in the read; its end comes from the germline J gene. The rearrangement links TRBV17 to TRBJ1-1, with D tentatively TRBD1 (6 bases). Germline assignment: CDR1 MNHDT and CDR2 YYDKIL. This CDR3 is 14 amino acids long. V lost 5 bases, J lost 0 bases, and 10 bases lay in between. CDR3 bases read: TGTGCTAGCAGTTCCGGGACAACAAACACAGAAGTCTTC. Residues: CASSSGTTNTEVF. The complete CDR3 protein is CASSSGTTNTEVFF.

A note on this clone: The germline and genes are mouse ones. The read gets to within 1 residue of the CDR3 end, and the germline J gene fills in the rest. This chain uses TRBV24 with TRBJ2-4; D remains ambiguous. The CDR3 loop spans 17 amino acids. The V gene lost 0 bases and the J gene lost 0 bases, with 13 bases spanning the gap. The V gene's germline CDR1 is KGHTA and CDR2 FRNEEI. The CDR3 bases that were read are TGTGCCAGCAGTCTGTATGAAGCCGGGAGTAGTCAAAACACCTTGTAC. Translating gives CASSLYEAGSSQNTLY. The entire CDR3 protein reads CASSLYEAGSSQNTLYF.

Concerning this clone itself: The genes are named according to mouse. The sequenced CDR3 bases are TGTGCCAGCAGCCCCGGGACAGGGGGCAACTCCGACTACACC. Its translation: CASSPGTGGNSDYT. The entire CDR3 is CASSPGTGGNSDYTF. The rearrangement joins TRBV3 to TRBJ1-2; 12 bases map to TRBD1. The CDR3 end is not reached by the read, which stops 1 residue before it; the germline J gene fills it in. CDR1 is SNHLY and CDR2 is FYNGKV in the germline V gene (reference sequence). The CDR3 is made up of 15 amino acids. Trimming at V came to 5 bases and at J to 2 bases, leaving 3 bases not matched to a gene.

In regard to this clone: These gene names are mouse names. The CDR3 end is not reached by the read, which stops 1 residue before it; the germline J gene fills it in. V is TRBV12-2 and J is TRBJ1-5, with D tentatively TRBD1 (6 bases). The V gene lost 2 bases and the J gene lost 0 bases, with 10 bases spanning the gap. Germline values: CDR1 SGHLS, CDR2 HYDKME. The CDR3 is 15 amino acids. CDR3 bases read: TGTGCCAGCTCTCCCGGGACACATAACAACCAGGCTCCGCTT. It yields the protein CASSPGTHNNQAPL. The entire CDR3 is CASSPGTHNNQAPLF.

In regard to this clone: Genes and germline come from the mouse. The sequenced CDR3 bases are TGTGCCACTGGACTGGGGGAAAGTCAAAACACCTTGTAC. Translating gives CATGLGESQNTLY. The CDR3 in full is CATGLGESQNTLYF. The chain uses TRBV13-3 and TRBJ2-4, with 10 bases lining up with TRBD2. From the germline J gene comes the end of the CDR3, since the read stops 1 residue before it. The V and J ends lost 9 bases and 0 bases, in that order; junction bases with no gene match: 4. The CDR3 consists of 14 residues. The germline V gene encodes CDR1 NNHDY and CDR2 SYVADS.

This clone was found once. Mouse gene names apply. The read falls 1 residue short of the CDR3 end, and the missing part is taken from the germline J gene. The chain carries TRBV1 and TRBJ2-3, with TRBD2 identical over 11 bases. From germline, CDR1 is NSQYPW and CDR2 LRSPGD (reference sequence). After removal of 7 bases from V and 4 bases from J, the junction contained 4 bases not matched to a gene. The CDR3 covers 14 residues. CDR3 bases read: TGCACCTGCATCCGGGACTGGGGGCCAGAAACGCTGTAT. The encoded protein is CTCIRDWGPETLY. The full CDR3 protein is CTCIRDWGPETLYF.

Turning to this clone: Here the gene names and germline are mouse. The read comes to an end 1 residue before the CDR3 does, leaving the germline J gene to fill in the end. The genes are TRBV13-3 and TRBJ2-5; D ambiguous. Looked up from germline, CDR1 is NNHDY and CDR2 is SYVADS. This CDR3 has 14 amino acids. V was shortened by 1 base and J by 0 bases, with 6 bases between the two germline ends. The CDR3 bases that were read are TGTGCCAGCAGTGATACGATTAACCAAGACACCCAGTAC. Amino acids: CASSDTINQDTQY. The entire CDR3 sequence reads CASSDTINQDTQYF.

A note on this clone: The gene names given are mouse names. CDR3: CASSLTGGDSDYTF. CDR3 bases read: TGTGCCAGCTCTCTGACAGGGGGGGACTCCGACTACACC. The genes are TRBV12-1 and TRBJ1-2; 9 bases map to TRBD1. The missing CDR3 end, 1 residue past where the read stops, is filled in from the germline J gene. The CDR3 has 14 amino acids. V lost 1 base, J lost 3 bases, and 2 bases stayed unmatched. Germline CDR1 reads SGHSN; CDR2 reads HYEKVE.